This T cell receptor beta chain was obtained from a study of radiotherapy plus CTLA-4 blockade in lung cancer. For the study at large: Patients showed objective responses in roughly 19% of cases and disease control in just over 30%.

The CDR3 sequence is 15 residues long. V dropped 0 bases and J dropped 2; count of bases not matched to a gene: 2. Germline values: CDR1 SGHNT, CDR2 YYREEE (reference sequence). A note on this clone: Antigen unknown.

Those patients who had chemo-refractory metastatic non-small-cell lung cancer were given focal radiation along with CTLA-4 blockade through ipilimumab. Study-level results: In blood, TCR clones derived from the tumor expanded after radiotherapy plus ipilimumab.

The protocol was immunoSEQ multiplex PCR, while the TCRdb copy is restricted to in-frame clones and leaves out a portion. Of fewer than 100,000 clones listed, less than 85% are singletons. The receptor was isolated from a human donor with non-small cell lung cancer who had stable disease on radiotherapy plus ipilimumab. Sequences were derived from peripheral blood, sampled from a patient treated with radiotherapy plus ipilimumab. The chain combines TRBV5-4 with TRBJ2-7; 10 bases are shared with TRBD1. DNA for the CDR3: TGTGCCAGCAGCTTGGGGGGACAGGGGACCTACGAGCAGTACTTC. Translation gives CASSLGGQGTYEQYF.